This paragraph reports one TCR beta chain. These data are taken from a study of cytomegalovirus exposure and HLA in healthy donors. The CDR3 consists of 14 residues. V lost 5 bases and J 2 bases, leaving 11 bases between the germline ends. Germline values: CDR1 MNHNS, CDR2 SASEGT. The PCR had 60 Vbeta and 13 Jbeta primers. Sequencing used immunoSEQ multiplex PCR; TCRdb keeps in-frame clones, though not all of them. This listing includes some 110,000 clones. The V and J genes are TRBV6-1 and TRBJ2-3, with D possibly being TRBD1 (5 bases). The receptor was derived from a man aged 18-30 years in good health and CMV-seronegative. The source material was PBMCs. CDR3: CASSPSGPTDTQYF. The CDR3 DNA reads TGTGCCAGCAGTCCCTCAGGGCCCACAGATACGCAGTATTTT.